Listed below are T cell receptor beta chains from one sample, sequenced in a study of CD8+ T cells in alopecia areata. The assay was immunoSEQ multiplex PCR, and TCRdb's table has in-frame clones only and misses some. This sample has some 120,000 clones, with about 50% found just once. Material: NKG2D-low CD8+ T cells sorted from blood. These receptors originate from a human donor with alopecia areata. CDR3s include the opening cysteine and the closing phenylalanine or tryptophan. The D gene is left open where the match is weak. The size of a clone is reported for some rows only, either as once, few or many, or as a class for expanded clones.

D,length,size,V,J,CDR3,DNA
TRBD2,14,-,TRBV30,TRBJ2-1,CAWRFKRDSDEQFF,TGTGCCTGGAGATTTAAGCGGGATAGCGATGAGCAGTTCTTC
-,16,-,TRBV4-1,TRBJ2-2,CASSQGAGPNTGELFF,TGCGCCAGCAGCCAAGGGGCTGGCCCGAACACCGGGGAGCTGTTTTTT
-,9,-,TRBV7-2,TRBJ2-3,CASSPPFDF,TGTGCCAGCAGCCCTCCCTTCGATTTT
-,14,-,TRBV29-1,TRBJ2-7,CSVGIGLGSYEQYF,TGCAGCGTGGGGATTGGGTTAGGGTCCTACGAGCAGTACTTC
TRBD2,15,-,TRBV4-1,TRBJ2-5,CASSHPSGGQETQYF,TGCGCCAGCAGCCATCCTAGCGGGGGCCAAGAGACCCAGTACTTC
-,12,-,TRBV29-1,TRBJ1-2,CSVDSWQYGYTF,TGCAGCGTTGATAGTTGGCAGTATGGCTACACCTTC
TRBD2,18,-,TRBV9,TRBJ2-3,CASSALSTTSGVSDTQYF,TGTGCCAGCAGCGCTCTTAGCACCACTAGCGGGGTATCAGATACGCAGTATTTT
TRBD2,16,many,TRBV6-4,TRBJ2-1,CASSDSISGAYNEQFF,TGTGCCAGCAGTGACTCGATTAGCGGGGCATACAATGAGCAGTTCTTC
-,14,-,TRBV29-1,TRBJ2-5,CSVERPGGQETQYF,TGCAGCGTTGAAAGGCCCGGGGGCCAAGAGACCCAGTACTTC
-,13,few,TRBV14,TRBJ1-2,CASSQGTNYGYTF,TGTGCCAGCAGCCAAGGGACAAACTATGGCTACACCTTC
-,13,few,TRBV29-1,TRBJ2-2,CSVEQGNTGELFF,TGCAGCGTTGAACAGGGTAACACCGGGGAGCTGTTTTTT
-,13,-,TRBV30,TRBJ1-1,CAWRTGGWSEAFF,TGTGCCTGGAGAACCGGGGGGTGGTCTGAAGCTTTCTTT
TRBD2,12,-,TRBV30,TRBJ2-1,CAWSVSGDEQFF,TGTGCCTGGAGTGTTAGCGGGGACGAGCAGTTCTTC
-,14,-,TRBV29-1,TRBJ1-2,CSVEDGYPNYGYTF,TGCAGCGTTGAAGATGGTTATCCTAACTATGGCTACACCTTC
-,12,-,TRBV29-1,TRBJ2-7,CSVGVSGYEQYF,TGCAGCGTTGGGGTTTCGGGTTACGAGCAGTACTTC
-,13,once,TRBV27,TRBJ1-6,CASMVGFGSPLHF,TGTGCCAGCATGGTAGGGTTCGGCTCACCCCTCCACTTT
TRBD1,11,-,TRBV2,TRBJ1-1,CAKTGGTEAFF,TGTGCCAAAACAGGGGGCACTGAAGCTTTCTTT
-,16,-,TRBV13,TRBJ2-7,CASSLGDGVRYYEQYF,TGTGCCAGCAGCTTAGGGGATGGAGTCAGGTACTACGAGCAGTACTTC
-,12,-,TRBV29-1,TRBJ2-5,CSVGSGGETQYF,TGCAGCGTCGGTTCCGGGGGAGAGACCCAGTACTTC
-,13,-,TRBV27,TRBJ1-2,CASSLGLNYGYTF,TGTGCCAGCAGTCTAGGACTTAACTATGGCTACACCTTC
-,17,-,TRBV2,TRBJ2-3,CASSEVLGTTSTDTQYF,TGTGCCAGCAGTGAAGTACTGGGCACCACTAGCACAGATACGCAGTATTTT
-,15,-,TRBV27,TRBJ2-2,CASSSMTGNTGELFF,TGTGCCAGCAGTTCAATGACAGGAAACACCGGGGAGCTGTTTTTT
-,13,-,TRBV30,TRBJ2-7,CAWSPGSNYEQYF,TGTGCCTGGAGTCCAGGCAGCAACTACGAGCAGTACTTC
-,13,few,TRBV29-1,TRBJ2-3,CSVEHENTDTQYF,TGCAGCGTTGAACACGAAAACACAGATACGCAGTATTTT
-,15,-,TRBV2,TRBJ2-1,CASSESVSSDNEQFF,TGTGCCAGCAGTGAATCGGTCAGCTCGGACAATGAGCAGTTCTTC
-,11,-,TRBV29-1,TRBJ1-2,CSVGRTATYTF,TGCAGCGTTGGTAGGACAGCTACCTACACCTTC
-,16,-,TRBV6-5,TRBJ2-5,CASSYGRTGLQETQYF,TGTGCCAGCAGTTACGGGAGGACAGGATTACAAGAGACCCAGTACTTC
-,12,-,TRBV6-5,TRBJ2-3,CAGGDSPDTQYF,TGTGCCGGCGGGGATTCTCCAGATACGCAGTATTTT
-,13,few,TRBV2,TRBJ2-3,CASSGPHTDTQYF,TGTGCCAGCAGTGGTCCCCACACAGATACGCAGTATTTT
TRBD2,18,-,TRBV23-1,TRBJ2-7,CASRLGLAELLGPYEQYF,TGCGCCAGCAGACTGGGACTAGCGGAGCTCCTTGGCCCCTACGAGCAGTACTTC
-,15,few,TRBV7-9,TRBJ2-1,CASSHDYGSYNEQFF,TGTGCCAGCAGCCACGACTACGGCTCCTACAATGAGCAGTTCTTC
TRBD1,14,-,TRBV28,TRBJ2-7,CASSLGGQGWEQYF,TGTGCCAGCAGTTTGGGGGGACAGGGGTGGGAGCAGTACTTC
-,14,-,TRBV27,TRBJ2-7,CASSLPTGNYEQYF,TGTGCCAGCAGTCTACCGACCGGTAACTACGAGCAGTACTTC
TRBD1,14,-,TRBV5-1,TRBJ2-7,CASSSDRGVNEQYF,TGCGCCAGCAGCAGCGACAGGGGAGTCAACGAGCAGTACTTC
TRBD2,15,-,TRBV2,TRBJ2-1,CASSEAASGAVEQFF,TGTGCCAGCAGTGAAGCGGCCAGCGGGGCGGTTGAGCAGTTCTTC
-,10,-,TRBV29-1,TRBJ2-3,CSAAGDTQYF,TGCAGCGCCGCGGGGGATACGCAGTATTTT
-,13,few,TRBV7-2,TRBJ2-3,CASSLLVADTQYF,TGTGCCAGCAGCTTATTGGTGGCAGATACGCAGTATTTT
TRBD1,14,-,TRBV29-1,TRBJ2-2,CSVVDREDTGELFF,TGCAGCGTTGTGGACAGGGAGGACACCGGGGAGCTGTTTTTT
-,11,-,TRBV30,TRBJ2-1,CACRARDGQFF,TGTGCCTGCCGAGCCAGGGACGGGCAGTTCTTC
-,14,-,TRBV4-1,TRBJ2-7,CASSQVGINHEQYF,TGCGCCAGCAGCCAAGTGGGCATTAATCACGAGCAGTACTTC
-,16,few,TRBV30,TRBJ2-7,CAWTTTGTTGIYEQYF,TGTGCCTGGACCACCACCGGGACCACCGGCATCTACGAGCAGTACTTC
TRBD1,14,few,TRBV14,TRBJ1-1,CASSPGTGGTEAFF,TGTGCCAGCAGCCCCGGGACAGGTGGAACTGAAGCTTTCTTT
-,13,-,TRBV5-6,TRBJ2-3,CASSTGSTDTQYF,TGTGCCAGCAGCACAGGTAGCACAGATACGCAGTATTTT
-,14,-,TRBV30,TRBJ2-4,CAWSATIAKNIQYF,TGTGCCTGGAGTGCGACGATAGCCAAAAACATTCAGTACTTC
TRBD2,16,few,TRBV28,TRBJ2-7,CASSSSSGRTYYEQYF,TGTGCCAGCAGCTCGAGTAGCGGGAGGACCTACTACGAGCAGTACTTC
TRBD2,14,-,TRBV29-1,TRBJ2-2,CSVEASGRTGELFF,TGCAGCGTTGAGGCTAGCGGGAGGACCGGGGAGCTGTTTTTT
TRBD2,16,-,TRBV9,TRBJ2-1,CASSYYGSGLAIEQFF,TGTGCCAGCAGTTATTACGGTTCGGGACTAGCTATTGAGCAGTTCTTC
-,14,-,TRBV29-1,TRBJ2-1,CSVGMGEIYNEQFF,TGCAGCGTCGGAATGGGAGAGATCTACAATGAGCAGTTCTTC
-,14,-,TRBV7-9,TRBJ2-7,CASSLVESSYEQYF,TGTGCCAGCAGCTTAGTCGAGAGCTCCTACGAGCAGTACTTC
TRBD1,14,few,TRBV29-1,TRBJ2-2,CSVGTGANTGELFF,TGCAGCGTTGGGACAGGGGCGAACACCGGGGAGCTGTTTTTT